A single sample is the source of the 17 T cell receptor beta chains below, sequenced in a study of blood T cell repertoires in COVID-19. Data came from immunoSEQ multiplex PCR; TCRdb stores just in-frame clones and leaves some out. This table has around 380,000 clones, 81% appearing once. Source material: peripheral blood. These TCRs come from a human donor with acute or convalescent COVID-19. The donor label of this sample is uncertain.

The chain couples TRBV6-6 to TRBJ2-1; 13 nucleotides agree with TRBD2. Germline V gene data show CDR1 as MNHNY and CDR2 as SVGAGI (reference sequence). The CDR3 has 14 amino acids. Germline trimming cut 8 bases from V and 7 bases from J; bases unmatched to any gene: 5. Written as DNA, the CDR3 is TGTGCCAGCCGAACTAGCGGGAGGGGAAATGAGCAGTTCTTC. It codes for CASRTSGRGNEQFF.

The rearrangement links TRBV28 to TRBJ2-7; a possible D gene is TRBD1 (6 bases). The CDR3 covers 14 residues. The germline V gene encodes CDR1 MDHEN and CDR2 SYDVKM. Trimming cost V 4 bases and J 3 bases, with 13 bases left between them. For the CDR3, the DNA is TGTGCCAGCAGTTCCGCAGGGGCTCACTACGAGCAGTACTTC. It codes for CASSSAGAHYEQYF. The variable domain in full, with the rest retrieved from reference TRBV28 and TRBJ2-7, is DVKVTQSSRYLVKRTGEKVFLECVQDMDHENMFWYRQDPGLGLRLIYFSYDVKMKEKGDIPEGYSVSREKKERFSLILESASTNQTSMYLCASSSAGAHYEQYFGPGTRLTVT.

V and J are TRBV9 and TRBJ2-1, with 10 positions matching TRBD2. The V gene end was trimmed by 4 bases and the J gene end by 7 bases; junction bases not matched to a gene: 8. CDR3 length equals 15 residues. The V gene's germline CDR1 is SGDLS and CDR2 YYNGEE. This CDR3 reads CASSPSGSQWNEQFF. CDR3 coding DNA: TGTGCCAGCAGCCCTAGCGGGAGTCAGTGGAATGAGCAGTTCTTC.

At least ten counts were recorded for this clone. The chain links TRBV19 to TRBJ2-2, with 11 bases fitting TRBD2. CDR3 size: 15 residues. The V gene end was trimmed by 5 bases and the J gene end by 5 bases; junction bases not matched to a gene: 4. CDR1 is LNHDA, CDR2 SQIVND, per germline (reference sequence). The CDR3 nucleotides read TGTGCCAGTAGTCTAGCGGGGGGTAGTACCGGGGAGCTGTTTTTT. Its protein product is CASSLAGGSTGELFF.

The chain is built from TRBV6-5 and TRBJ2-1, with 8 nucleotides matching TRBD2. V was pared by 6 bases and J by 7 bases, with 11 bases of the junction left unmatched. The CDR3 spans 15 residues. CDR1 and CDR2 (germline): MNHEY, SVGAGI. The CDR3 here is CASSRSGKVANEQFF. The CDR3 coding sequence is TGTGCCAGCAGCCGTAGCGGGAAGGTAGCGAATGAGCAGTTCTTC.

The chain is built from TRBV7-9 and TRBJ2-5, with 10 positions matching TRBD1. The CDR3 length is 14 residues. V gave up 6 bases and J gave up 1 base; unmatched junction bases: 2. Germline values: CDR1 SEHNR, CDR2 FQNEAQ (reference sequence). The CDR3 reads CASRRQGAQETQYF. The DNA of the CDR3 is TGTGCCAGCAGAAGACAGGGGGCCCAAGAGACCCAGTACTTC.

The CDR3: CAWSVEASGRLGDEQFF. CDR3 nucleotide sequence: TGTGCCTGGAGTGTAGAGGCTAGCGGGAGGCTGGGCGATGAGCAGTTCTTC. The J gene is TRBJ2-1, the V gene TRBV30; 11 nucleotides agree with TRBD2. V gave up 0 bases and J gave up 8 bases; unmatched junction bases: 12. CDR3 size: 17 residues. CDR1 GTSNPN and CDR2 SVGIG come from the germline V gene (reference sequence).

The CDR3 DNA sequence: TGTGCCAGCGCTCTAGCGGGATTATCAGATGAGCAGTTCTTC. Translation: CASALAGLSDEQFF. This chain connects TRBV3-1 (or the pseudogene TRBV3-2) to TRBJ2-1, with TRBD2 identical over 9 bases. V gave up 8 bases and J gave up 8 bases; unmatched junction bases: 10. CDR1 and CDR2 from the germline V gene are LGHDT and YNNKEL (reference sequence). This CDR3 has 14 amino acids.

V is TRBV9 and J is TRBJ1-1; 7 bases align to TRBD1. The germline CDR1 and CDR2 sequences are SGDLS and YYNGEE. The V segment lost 3 bases and the J segment 8 bases; nucleotides outside the gene matches: 10. CDR3 length equals 14 residues. As DNA, the CDR3 is TGTGCCAGCAGCGGGCAGGGGGGCGCGAGGGAAGCTTTCTTT. This gives the protein CASSGQGGAREAFF.

The chain employs TRBV18 and TRBJ2-3, with 10 nucleotides matching TRBD1. V was clipped by 0 bases and J by 3 bases; unmatched bases: 6. Germline V CDR1 and CDR2: KGHSH, LQKENI. This CDR3 contains 17 residues. For the CDR3, the DNA is TGTGCCAGCTCACCACCGAGGGCGGGACAGGGGACAGATACGCAGTATTTT. Translating it yields CASSPPRAGQGTDTQYF.

V gene TRBV27 combines with J gene TRBJ1-2; D is possibly TRBD1 (6 bases). V lost 6 bases to trimming and J lost 5 bases, with 22 bases between them. Looked up from germline, CDR1 is MNHEY and CDR2 is SMNVEV (reference sequence). This CDR3 spans 16 amino acids. Written as DNA, the CDR3 is TGTGCCAGCAGAACCCTCGGGACACTAGACCCTTATGGCTACACCTTC. Amino acid sequence: CASRTLGTLDPYGYTF.

This chain uses TRBV5-1 with TRBJ2-3; D not resolved. V gave up 0 bases and J gave up 4 bases, with 9 bases separating them. CDR3 length equals 14 residues. In germline, CDR1 is SGHRS, CDR2 YFSETQ. The CDR3 nucleotides read TGCGCCAGCAGCTTGGGTGCAGGTTCAGATACGCAGTATTTT. It specifies CASSLGAGSDTQYF.

The chain recombines TRBV3-1 (or the pseudogene TRBV3-2) with TRBJ2-1; 9 bases are shared with TRBD1. The ends lost 0 bases at V and 6 bases at J; junction bases unmatched: 9. CDR3 size: 17 residues. Germline V lookup: CDR1 LGHDT, CDR2 YNNKEL (reference sequence). The CDR3 here is CASSQDLGQGISNEQFF. CDR3 DNA sequence: TGTGCCAGCAGCCAAGATTTGGGACAGGGTATTTCCAATGAGCAGTTCTTC.

The rearrangement joins TRBV7-2 to TRBJ2-3, with TRBD2 matching over 12 bases. Germline loops: CDR1 SGHTA, CDR2 FQGNSA. The CDR3 sequence is 18 residues long. The V gene end was trimmed by 2 bases and the J gene end by 0 bases; junction bases not matched to a gene: 6. The CDR3 nucleotides read TGTGCCAGCAGCTTACTTCTAGCGGGGGGGTTTAGCACAGATACGCAGTATTTT. It specifies CASSLLLAGGFSTDTQYF.

The rearrangement uses TRBV19 and TRBJ2-3; TRBD1 matches at 11 bases. Trimming cost V 8 bases and J 5 bases; bases outside gene matches: 6. This CDR3 spans 14 amino acids. Per the germline V gene, CDR1 is LNHDA and CDR2 is SQIVND (reference sequence). CDR3 sequence (DNA): TGTGCCAGTCTGGACAGGGGGCGCGGAGATACGCAGTATTTT. It is translated as CASLDRGRGDTQYF.

The genes are TRBV14 and TRBJ1-1; the D gene is possibly TRBD1 (5 bases). The germline CDR1 and CDR2 sequences are SGHDN and FVKESK. Trimming left V 3 bases short and J 13 bases short, with 15 bases between. This CDR3 region has 12 residues. In DNA form, the CDR3 reads TGTGCCAGCAGCCATGACGCATTGGGGCTTTTCTTT. Translated: CASSHDALGLFF.

This chain links TRBV19 with TRBJ1-1; 10 nucleotides align to TRBD1. In germline, CDR1 is LNHDA, CDR2 SQIVND (reference sequence). J lost 6 bases, V lost 6 bases, and 10 bases had no gene match. This CDR3 region has 15 residues. CDR3 DNA: TGTGCCAGTAGGTATGACAGGGGGCCCAATGCTGAAGCTTTCTTT. Its protein is CASRYDRGPNAEAFF.